Listed below are T cell receptor beta chains from one sample, sequenced in a study of T cells after yellow fever vaccination. TCRdb redid the calling of the 5' RACE reads with MiXCR, one entry per CDR3 protein. The sample has about 240,000 distinct CDR3 sequences, 6.9% seen once. This specimen consisted of CD4+ T cells sorted from PBMCs, obtained 15 days after the yellow fever booster vaccination. These receptors all come from a man aged 25 to 40 who received the YFV17D yellow fever vaccine. Each CDR3 is given with its conserved first and last residue. A D gene is named only where the DNA matches it firmly. Some rows mark clone size as missing; the rest say once, few, many or name a class of expanded clone.

many | TRBJ2-4 | TRBV6-2/TRBV6-3 | - | CASSSRDTLRTNNIQYF | TGTGCCAGCAGTTCCCGGGACACCCTACGGACGAATAACATTCAGTACTTC
- | TRBJ2-1 | TRBV7-2 | TRBD2 | CASSLATSGREQFF | TGTGCCAGCAGCTTAGCTACTAGCGGGAGGGAGCAGTTCTTC
few | TRBJ2-2 | TRBV20-1 | TRBD1 | CSAPDRAGELFF | TGCAGTGCTCCGGACAGGGCGGGGGAGCTGTTTTTT
few | TRBJ2-1 | TRBV5-1 | TRBD2 | CASSTGTSGRDEQFF | TGCGCCAGCAGCACAGGGACTAGCGGTCGGGATGAGCAGTTCTTC
many | TRBJ2-1 | TRBV10-3 | TRBD2 | CAISGLAGDEQFF | TGTGCCATCAGTGGACTAGCGGGAGACGAGCAGTTCTTC
few | TRBJ1-2 | TRBV20-1 | - | CSAVNLKGRYGYTF | TGCAGTGCTGTAAACCTTAAGGGTCGCTATGGCTACACCTTC
few | TRBJ2-5 | TRBV6-2/TRBV6-3 | - | CASSPHLGMETQYF | TGTGCCAGCAGTCCCCACCTTGGGATGGAGACCCAGTACTTC
- | TRBJ2-5 | TRBV7-2 | - | CASSLASGTRVQGETQYF | TGTGCCAGCAGCTTAGCCAGCGGGACCCGTGTACAGGGGGAGACCCAGTACTTC
- | TRBJ2-6 | TRBV11-2 | - | CASSLRGGMAPSGANVLTF | TGTGCCAGCAGCTTGAGGGGGGGGATGGCTCCCTCTGGGGCCAACGTCCTGACTTTC
many | TRBJ2-5 | TRBV18 | - | CASSPRMEETQYF | TGTGCCAGCTCACCTAGGATGGAGGAGACCCAGTACTTC
- | TRBJ2-7 | TRBV19 | TRBD2 | CASNARASGKSDEQYF | TGTGCCAGTAACGCGCGGGCTAGCGGGAAGTCCGACGAGCAGTACTTC
- | TRBJ2-5 | TRBV20-1 | TRBD2 | CSARGGAGGVRETQYF | TGCAGTGCTAGGGGGGGAGCGGGAGGCGTAAGGGAGACCCAGTACTTC
- | TRBJ1-5 | TRBV30 | - | CAWSVENGVGQPQHF | TGTGCCTGGAGTGTAGAGAATGGGGTTGGGCAGCCCCAGCATTTT
few | TRBJ2-2 | TRBV21-1 | - | CASSKWCTGELFF | TGTGCCAGCAGCAAATGGTGTACCGGGGAGCTGTTTTTT
- | TRBJ1-1 | TRBV7-9 | - | CASSRNPGRGTEAFF | TGTGCCAGCAGCCGAAACCCGGGCAGGGGCACTGAAGCTTTCTTT
- | TRBJ2-2 | TRBV20-1 | - | CSAARGHLNTGELFF | TGCAGTGCCGCCCGGGGACATCTGAACACCGGGGAGCTGTTTTTT
many | TRBJ2-1 | TRBV3-1 | TRBD1 | CASSQGRQGQFF | TGTGCCAGCAGCCAAGGAAGACAGGGGCAGTTCTTC
many | TRBJ1-1 | TRBV20-1 | - | CSARTNMNTEAFF | TGCAGTGCTAGAACGAACATGAACACTGAAGCTTTCTTT
many | TRBJ2-3 | TRBV9 | TRBD2 | CASSPASGRADTQYF | TGTGCCAGCAGCCCCGCTAGCGGGAGGGCTGATACGCAGTATTTT
many | TRBJ2-1 | TRBV7-9 | TRBD2 | CASSLALAGDYNEQFF | TGTGCCAGCAGCTTAGCGCTAGCGGGGGACTACAATGAGCAGTTCTTC
- | TRBJ1-2 | TRBV28 | - | CALGDGYGYTF | TGTGCACTCGGGGATGGCTATGGCTACACCTTC
few | TRBJ2-2 | TRBV15 | - | CATRDRKNTGELFF | TGTGCCACCAGGGACAGAAAGAACACCGGGGAGCTGTTTTTT
few | TRBJ2-7 | TRBV6-5 | TRBD2 | CASSYSSTSGAYEQYF | TGTGCCAGCAGTTACTCATCGACTAGCGGTGCCTACGAGCAGTACTTC
- | TRBJ2-7 | TRBV12-3/TRBV12-4 | - | CASSFRPIYEQYF | TGTGCCAGCAGTTTTCGGCCAATCTACGAGCAGTACTTC
- | TRBJ2-1 | TRBV20-1 | TRBD1 | CSATSGQINGEQFF | TGCAGTGCTACCTCGGGACAGATTAATGGTGAGCAGTTCTTC
few | TRBJ2-7 | TRBV7-2 | TRBD2 | CASSRGAGGPYEQYF | TGTGCCAGCAGTCGAGGAGCGGGAGGGCCCTACGAGCAGTACTTC
- | TRBJ2-7 | TRBV7-2 | TRBD2 | CASSSTSGSSEQYF | TGTGCCAGCAGCTCGACTAGCGGGAGTTCCGAGCAGTACTTC
- | TRBJ2-7 | TRBV25-1 | - | CAMGPGLIGSYEQYF | TGTGCCATGGGCCCCGGGCTCATCGGCTCCTACGAGCAGTACTTC
many | TRBJ2-5 | TRBV15 | - | CATSRDARGLGETQYF | TGTGCCACCAGCAGAGATGCCAGGGGTTTGGGAGAGACCCAGTACTTC
- | TRBJ1-2 | TRBV29-1 | TRBD1 | CSVKQGADNYGYTF | TGCAGCGTTAAACAGGGGGCCGATAACTATGGCTACACCTTC
few | TRBJ2-7 | TRBV12-3/TRBV12-4 | TRBD2 | CASTASGDSYEQYF | TGTGCCAGCACTGCAAGCGGGGACTCCTACGAGCAGTACTTC
few | TRBJ2-1 | TRBV18 | TRBD2 | CASSSRLAENEQFF | TGTGCCAGCTCAAGCCGACTAGCGGAGAATGAGCAGTTCTTC